Shown below are 22 T cell receptor beta chains from a single sample sequenced in a study of blood T cell repertoires in COVID-19. Libraries were prepared by immunoSEQ multiplex PCR; TCRdb keeps only in-frame clonotypes and omits some of them. The data contain some 220,000 clones, 82% of them singletons. The sequenced material came from peripheral blood. These receptors all come from a woman in her seventies with COVID-19, enrolled during active disease.

This rearrangement joins TRBV10-3 to TRBJ1-2, with 10 bases aligning to TRBD1. V was clipped by 6 bases and J by 6 bases; unmatched bases: 7. Germline V gene lookup returns CDR1 ENHRY and CDR2 SYGVKD. This CDR3 spans 14 amino acids. The CDR3 sequence is CAIRGQGRNDGYTF. CDR3 coding DNA: TGTGCCATCAGGGGACAGGGGAGGAACGATGGCTACACCTTC.

V usage is TRBV19 and J usage is TRBJ1-4; tentatively, D is TRBD1 (5 bases). This CDR3 region has 16 residues. CDR1 and CDR2 (germline): LNHDA, SQIVND (reference sequence). Trimming took off 6 bases at V and 8 bases at J, with 22 bases between the two ends. CDR3 in amino acids: CASRGTGTRVQEKLFF. CDR3 bases: TGTGCCAGTAGAGGAACAGGTACTCGAGTCCAGGAAAAACTGTTTTTT.

The chain couples TRBV6-2 or TRBV6-3 to TRBJ2-1, with a tentative D call TRBD1 (6 bases). V gave up 2 bases and J gave up 7 bases, with 18 bases separating them. This CDR3 contains 16 residues. Germline V gives CDR1 MNHEY, CDR2 SVGEGT. CDR3 sequence reads: CASSYVDSRWGNEQFF. The DNA for the CDR3 is TGTGCCAGCAGTTACGTGGACAGCCGGTGGGGGAATGAGCAGTTCTTC.

The chain uses TRBV12-5 and TRBJ2-7; TRBD1 is a possible D gene (5 bases). The ends were cut back, 3 bases at V and 5 bases at J, with 14 bases in the middle. The CDR3 contains 14 residues. Germline V CDR1 and CDR2: LGHNT, FRNRAP. DNA of the CDR3: TGTGCTAGTGGTTTAGGGGCCGCCTTTCACGAGCAGTACTTC. The encoded protein is CASGLGAAFHEQYF.

The chain joins TRBV18 to TRBJ2-7; 12 bases are a match to TRBD2. The CDR3 extends over 17 amino acids. Germline CDR1 and CDR2: KGHSH and LQKENI. The V and J ends lost 3 bases and 6 bases, in that order; junction bases with no gene match: 12. The CDR3 protein is CASSPRLAGEDGSEQYF. CDR3 coding DNA: TGTGCCAGCTCACCGAGACTAGCGGGGGAAGACGGGAGCGAGCAGTACTTC.

The chain links TRBV29-1 to TRBJ2-1; perhaps TRBD1 as D (5 bases). Germline CDR1 SQVTM, CDR2 ANQGSEA. CDR3 length equals 11 residues. The V and J ends lost 6 bases and 7 bases respectively, with 10 bases between them. The DNA for the CDR3 is TGCAGCGTCCCGAAGGGGAATGAGCAGTTCTTC. This encodes CSVPKGNEQFF.

The chain links TRBV2 to TRBJ2-1, with D possibly TRBD2 on 6 matching bases. V lost 6 bases to trimming and J lost 12 bases, with 24 bases between them. This CDR3 comprises 15 residues. CDR1 and CDR2 from the germline V gene are SNHLY and FYNNEI. In DNA form, the CDR3 reads TGTGCCAGCAGACTATCCGGACTAAGTATCCGGGGGCAGTTCTTC. It specifies CASRLSGLSIRGQFF.

In this sample, this clone turned up a few times. The V call is TRBV28, the J call TRBJ1-2; TRBD1 agrees at 9 bases. CDR1 and CDR2 from the germline V gene are MDHEN and SYDVKM. V shed 7 bases, J shed 4 bases, and the junction held 16 bases outside the gene matches. This CDR3 is built from 17 residues. CDR3 in amino acids: CASNTRDRDFFPYGYTF. The CDR3 DNA reads TGTGCCAGCAATACCCGGGACAGGGACTTCTTCCCCTATGGCTACACCTTC.

The rearrangement links TRBV28 to TRBJ1-5; TRBD1 matches at 7 bases. This CDR3 has 13 residues. CDR1 is MDHEN, CDR2 SYDVKM, per germline. With V trimmed by 6 bases and J by 6 bases, 5 bases remained unmatched. Here the CDR3 DNA reads TGTGCCAGCAGGTACAGGGGTGGTCAGCCCCAGCATTTT. Translation: CASRYRGGQPQHF.

J is TRBJ1-5 and V is TRBV29-1; D possibly corresponds to TRBD1 (6 bases). This CDR3 is 14 amino acids long. V lost 6 bases and J 3 bases, leaving 15 bases between the germline ends. Germline V gene sequence: CDR1 SQVTM, CDR2 ANQGSEA. DNA for the CDR3: TGCAGCGTGCAGACAGGCGCGTCCAATCAGCCCCAGCATTTT. It specifies CSVQTGASNQPQHF.

The chain links TRBV4-3 to TRBJ2-7; D remains unclear. Looked up from germline, CDR1 is LGHNA and CDR2 is YSLEER. Trimming stripped 1 base from V and 1 base from J, with 5 bases between. This CDR3 is 13 amino acids long. CDR3 nucleotide sequence: TGCGCCAGCAGCCAAGGTTTATCCTACGAGCAGTACTTC. Translated: CASSQGLSYEQYF.

The chain recombines TRBV3-1 (or the pseudogene TRBV3-2) with TRBJ2-7; 10 nucleotides align to TRBD2. The V gene end was trimmed by 4 bases and the J gene end by 0 bases; junction bases not matched to a gene: 6. The CDR3 extends over 16 amino acids. Germline V gene data show CDR1 as LGHDT and CDR2 as YNNKEL (reference sequence). The CDR3 here is CASSRNGLADSYEQYF. The CDR3 nucleotides read TGTGCCAGCAGCCGCAACGGACTAGCGGACTCCTACGAGCAGTACTTC.

The chain joins TRBV3-1 (or the pseudogene TRBV3-2) to TRBJ1-1, with a weak D call TRBD1 (5 bases). CDR1 is LGHDT, CDR2 YNNKEL, per germline (reference sequence). The CDR3 length is 18 residues. V lost 0 bases to trimming and J lost 7 bases, with 24 bases between them. CDR3: CASSQDRGTGVPWIEAFF. The CDR3 DNA reads TGTGCCAGCAGCCAAGACCGGGGGACCGGTGTCCCTTGGATTGAAGCTTTCTTT.

This rearrangement joins TRBV6-6 to TRBJ1-6; no clear D gene. The CDR3 runs 14 residues. Trimming shortened V by 8 bases and J by 5 bases, and 13 bases separated the two germline ends. Germline values: CDR1 MNHNY, CDR2 SVGAGI (reference sequence). The CDR3 region has the DNA TGTGCCAGCCTCCTCCGTCGGGATAATTCACCCCTCCACTTT. Translated: CASLLRRDNSPLHF.

This chain connects TRBV10-3 to TRBJ1-1, with 9 bases lining up with TRBD1. V gave up 4 bases and J gave up 4 bases; unmatched junction bases: 4. CDR1 and CDR2 (germline): ENHRY, SYGVKD. CDR3 size: 14 residues. The DNA of the CDR3 is TGTGCCATCAGTGCGGGACAGGGCGTCACTGAAGCTTTCTTT. As protein: CAISAGQGVTEAFF.

The CDR3 here is CASSLEQGHNYGYTF. The CDR3, as DNA: TGTGCCAGCAGCTTAGAGCAGGGGCATAACTATGGCTACACCTTC. The chain links TRBV7-2 to TRBJ1-2; TRBD1 might be the D (6 bases). CDR1 SGHTA and CDR2 FQGNSA come from the germline V gene. The CDR3 runs to 15 residues. The V end was cut by 1 base, the J end by 1 base, with 10 bases between.

This clone was counted only a few times. This sequence joins TRBV6-4 and TRBJ2-7; D is unresolved. Germline V gives CDR1 MRHNA, CDR2 SNTAGT. V shed 11 bases and J shed 2 bases, with 13 bases lying between them. The CDR3 runs 12 residues. As DNA, the CDR3 is TGTGCCGCGCTCATACTCGCCTACGAGCAGTACTTC. Translating gives CAALILAYEQYF.

As to this clone: This sample includes further DNA sequences coding for the same CDR3. The chain is built from TRBV5-1 and TRBJ1-5; D might be TRBD1 (6 bases). The germline V gene has CDR1 SGHRS and CDR2 YFSETQ. The CDR3 is made up of 15 amino acids. Trimming pared 0 bases from V and 2 bases from J, leaving 9 bases between. DNA for the CDR3: TGCGCCAGCAGCTTGGAACAGGGACGCAATCAGCCCCAGCATTTT. Protein: CASSLEQGRNQPQHF.

The sample holds one count of this clone. The chain recombines TRBV6-5 with TRBJ1-5, with D possibly matching TRBD1 (6 bases). The CDR3 length is 13 residues. The V end lost 2 bases, the J end lost 7 bases, and 9 bases lay between the germline ends. Germline CDR1 reads MNHEY; CDR2 reads SVGAGI. DNA for the CDR3: TGTGCCAGCAGTTACATACAGGGCCAGCCCCAGCATTTT. Translated: CASSYIQGQPQHF.

Concerning this clone: This same CDR3 is encoded by further DNA sequences in the sample. The chain recombines TRBV15 with TRBJ2-1; D may be TRBD2 (5 bases). The germline V gene encodes CDR1 LNHNV and CDR2 YYDKDF (reference sequence). This CDR3 has 15 residues. Trimming shortened V by 0 bases and J by 1 base, and 7 bases separated the two germline ends. Here the CDR3 DNA reads TGTGCCACCAGCAGAGATCGAGGGTCCTACAATGAGCAGTTCTTC. It yields the protein CATSRDRGSYNEQFF.

The V and J genes are TRBV19 and TRBJ1-5; 7 nucleotides agree with TRBD1. Trimming at V came to 5 bases and at J to 5 bases, leaving 6 bases not matched to a gene. CDR1 is LNHDA and CDR2 is SQIVND in the germline V gene (reference sequence). The CDR3 has 14 amino acids. DNA of the CDR3: TGTGCCAGTAGTCACAGGGGCGGGTATCAGCCCCAGCATTTT. This translates into CASSHRGGYQPQHF.

The rearrangement links TRBV11-3 to TRBJ1-2; D uncertain. The germline gives CDR1 SGHNT, CDR2 YENEEA. V was cut by 5 bases and J by 6 bases, with 13 bases left in between. The length of the CDR3 is 13 residues. In DNA form, the CDR3 reads TGTGCCAGCAGCCCATACGGAGGGAATGGCTACACCTTC. Translating gives CASSPYGGNGYTF.